Each of the 21 T cell receptor beta chains below was sequenced from the same sample in a study of identical twins. TCRdb fed the 5' RACE reads into MiXCR, producing one record per CDR3 protein. The data show hundreds of thousands of distinct CDR3 sequences, around 6% seen once. Sequenced: naive T cells sorted from blood. The receptors derive from a man younger than 30 in good health.

There are many counts of this clonotype. An end of the junction does not agree with germline; a read error may underlie this. The rearrangement links TRBV5-1 to TRBJ2-5; 8 nucleotides agree with TRBD1. The CDR3 spans 14 residues. Germline values: CDR1 SGHRS, CDR2 YFSETQ. The CDR3 DNA follows: TGTGCCAGCAGCCTCGGACAGGGTAGGGAGACCCAGTACTTC. Encoded protein: CASSLGQGRETQYF.

This chain connects TRBV5-1 to TRBJ2-7, with 7 bases aligning to TRBD1. With V trimmed by 4 bases and J by 6 bases, 7 bases remained unmatched. CDR3 length: 13 residues. Germline CDR1 SGHRS, CDR2 YFSETQ. This CDR3 reads CASSPRQGSEQYF. As DNA, the CDR3 is TGCGCCAGCAGCCCTCGACAGGGAAGCGAGCAGTACTTC.

This clonotype was seen ten or more times. The chain uses TRBV7-2 and TRBJ2-2; possibly TRBD1 for D (6 bases). The germline V and J ends were trimmed by 5 bases and 6 bases, with 16 bases remaining between them. Germline V gives CDR1 SGHTA, CDR2 FQGNSA. The CDR3 has 15 residues. CDR3 sequence (DNA): TGTGCCAGCAGCCTTCAGGGGATGGGGTCCGGGGAGCTGTTTTTT. This sequence encodes CASSLQGMGSGELFF.

This clonotype has a count of ten or more. V and J are TRBV24-1 and TRBJ2-1, with 9 bases matching TRBD2. The germline V gene encodes CDR1 KGHDR and CDR2 SFDVKD. The CDR3 is made up of 17 amino acids. J gave up 4 bases and V 4 bases, and 10 bases lay outside the gene matches. The CDR3 loop is CATSDDRGTSRYNEQFF. The CDR3 DNA reads as TGTGCCACCAGTGACGATAGGGGGACTAGCAGATACAATGAGCAGTTCTTC.

This clonotype has ten or more counts. V and J are TRBV29-1 and TRBJ2-7; 7 positions agree with TRBD2. The germline V gene encodes CDR1 SQVTM and CDR2 ANQGSEA. The CDR3 runs 14 residues. The V segment lost 3 bases and the J segment 4 bases; nucleotides outside the gene matches: 9. The CDR3 DNA follows: TGCAGCGTTGACGTGGCAGGGAGGGCGTACGAGCAGTACTTC. Encoded protein: CSVDVAGRAYEQYF.

This clonotype was seen only a few times. The rearrangement links TRBV11-2 to TRBJ2-3; weak D call: TRBD2 (6 bases). The germline V and J ends were trimmed by 5 bases and 0 bases, with 27 bases remaining between them. This CDR3 has 20 residues. The germline gives CDR1 SGHAT, CDR2 FQNNGV. Here the CDR3 reads CASSLPAHPGENLSTDTQYF. The CDR3 DNA is TGTGCCAGCAGCCTCCCAGCTCACCCGGGGGAAAATCTAAGCACAGATACGCAGTATTTT.

In its sample, this clonotype was seen many times. The rearrangement links TRBV7-3 to TRBJ2-2; TRBD2 matches 7 bases. CDR1 and CDR2 (germline): SGHTA, FQGTGA. The CDR3 length is 17 residues. With 1 base clipped from V and 4 bases from J, the junction kept 9 bases outside the gene matches. CDR3 amino acids: CASSLIAGTTITGELFF. As DNA, the CDR3 is TGTGCCAGCAGCTTAATAGCCGGGACTACAATCACCGGGGAGCTGTTTTTT.

The table lists this clonotype with many counts. The J gene is TRBJ2-1, the V gene TRBV29-1; D is unresolved. This CDR3 is built from 11 residues. V gave up 2 bases and J gave up 6 bases, with 5 bases separating them. The germline V gene encodes CDR1 SQVTM and CDR2 ANQGSEA. The CDR3 reads CSVERLNEQFF. The CDR3 DNA reads as TGCAGCGTTGAACGCCTCAATGAGCAGTTCTTC.

The chain carries TRBV7-8 and TRBJ2-2; TRBD1 might be the D (6 bases). V lost 5 bases to trimming and J lost 2 bases, with 21 bases between them. CDR3 length equals 18 residues. Germline assignment: CDR1 SGHVS and CDR2 FQNEAQ. CDR3 coding DNA: TGTGCCAGCAGCCCACAGGGATTCGCGTTCCGCAACACCGGGGAGCTGTTTTTT. Amino acid sequence: CASSPQGFAFRNTGELFF.

This chain joins TRBV14 and TRBJ2-2; D call uncertain. V gave up 4 bases and J gave up 7 bases, with 16 bases separating them. The length of the CDR3 is 15 residues. From germline, CDR1 is SGHDN and CDR2 FVKESK. The CDR3 region has the DNA TGTGCCAGCAGCCCTAGTCGCCTCCCCGGCGGGGAGCTGTTTTTT. This gives the protein CASSPSRLPGGELFF.

The rearrangement joins TRBV28 to TRBJ2-2; the D is unclear. V gave up 5 bases and J gave up 6 bases, with 16 bases separating them. The length of the CDR3 is 15 residues. Germline-derived CDR1 and CDR2 are MDHEN and SYDVKM. Here the CDR3 DNA reads TGTGCCAGCAGTCTCCCCGGAGAACTGGCCGGGGAGCTGTTTTTT. The encoded protein is CASSLPGELAGELFF.

This clonotype was recorded many times. This rearrangement joins TRBV12-3 or TRBV12-4 to TRBJ2-5; D unresolved. The CDR3 totals 13 residues. Trimming removed 5 bases at V and 2 bases at J, with 9 bases between. The CDR3 is CASSPSIQETQYF. CDR3 bases: TGTGCCAGCAGTCCGTCGATACAAGAGACCCAGTACTTC.

This clonotype was found many times. The CDR3 loop reads CAIRVQETYEQYF. In DNA form, the CDR3 reads TGTGCCATCAGAGTCCAGGAAACCTACGAGCAGTACTTC. This chain joins TRBV10-3 and TRBJ2-7; no clear D gene. V lost 6 bases and J 2 bases, leaving 11 bases between the germline ends. CDR3 length: 13 residues. The germline V gene encodes CDR1 ENHRY and CDR2 SYGVKD.

This clonotype was detected many times. The chain uses TRBV29-1 and TRBJ1-2, with D maybe TRBD1 (5 bases). The CDR3 contains 13 residues. The germline V and J ends were trimmed by 3 bases and 8 bases, with 16 bases remaining between them. Per the germline V gene, CDR1 is SQVTM and CDR2 is ANQGSEA. CDR3 amino acids: CSVDTGGLYGYTF. CDR3 DNA sequence: TGCAGCGTTGATACAGGCGGACTCTACGGCTACACCTTC.

This chain links TRBV5-5 with TRBJ2-7; D may be TRBD1 or TRBD2 (5 bases each). Germline CDR1 SGHKS, CDR2 YYEKEE (reference sequence). The CDR3 length is 14 residues. V was trimmed by 3 bases and J by 1 base, leaving 11 bases between them. For the CDR3, the DNA is TGTGCCAGCAGCTGGGGGACGGTGTCCTACGAGCAGTACTTC. This codes for CASSWGTVSYEQYF.

J is TRBJ2-1 and V is TRBV4-1; D uncertain. The CDR3 totals 13 residues. Germline V gene sequence: CDR1 MGHRA, CDR2 YSYEKL. With 3 bases removed from V and 12 bases from J, the gap between germline ends came to 15 bases. The CDR3 DNA reads as TGCGCCAGCAGCCACCCCTCCAGCGCGGCGCAGTTCTTC. Translation gives CASSHPSSAAQFF.

This clonotype turned up a few times. The V and J genes are TRBV14 and TRBJ1-2; TRBD1 matches 7 bases. The ends lost 0 bases at V and 2 bases at J; junction bases unmatched: 30. The CDR3 covers 24 residues. Germline V gene data show CDR1 as SGHDN and CDR2 as FVKESK. This CDR3 reads CASSQDGRGKRFGQAGSQNYGYTF. Here the CDR3 DNA reads TGTGCCAGCAGCCAAGATGGCCGGGGTAAACGCTTTGGACAGGCTGGAAGCCAGAACTATGGCTACACCTTC.

This chain connects TRBV4-1 to TRBJ1-3; D is possibly TRBD1 (5 bases). This CDR3 contains 17 residues. V was cut by 3 bases and J by 2 bases, with 17 bases left in between. Germline-derived CDR1 and CDR2 are MGHRA and YSYEKL. CDR3 sequence: CASSQGPLSGTGNTIYF. The CDR3 DNA sequence: TGCGCCAGCAGCCAGGGACCTCTCTCAGGGACTGGAAACACCATATATTTT.

This clonotype was counted at least ten times. The V call is TRBV20-1, the J call TRBJ2-7; maybe TRBD1 (7 bases). Germline V lookup: CDR1 DFQATT, CDR2 SNEGSKA (reference sequence). The CDR3 spans 12 residues. CDR3 sequence: CSATGTSYEQYF. The CDR3, as DNA: TGCAGCGCGACAGGGACTTCCTACGAGCAGTACTTC.

This clonotype occurred many times. This chain uses TRBV24-1 with TRBJ2-2, with TRBD1 identical over 7 bases. CDR1 is KGHDR, CDR2 SFDVKD, per germline. The trim removed 3 bases at V and 6 bases at J, leaving 9 bases unmatched. This CDR3 spans 16 amino acids. The CDR3 DNA reads TGTGCCACCAGTGATGAACAGACAGGGTGGGCCGGGGAGCTGTTTTTT. It is translated as CATSDEQTGWAGELFF.

The chain links TRBV7-9 to TRBJ2-1; 11 nucleotides match TRBD1. Germline V gene sequence: CDR1 SEHNR, CDR2 FQNEAQ (reference sequence). CDR3 length: 16 amino acids. Trimming at V came to 4 bases and at J to 5 bases, leaving 7 bases not matched to a gene. Here the CDR3 reads CASSSLPGQGDNEQFF. DNA for the CDR3: TGTGCCAGCAGCTCGTTACCGGGACAGGGGGACAATGAGCAGTTCTTC.